The source of this T cell receptor beta chain is a study of blood T cell repertoires in COVID-19. In the study overall: T cells, B-cell-depleted T cells, or PBMCs provided the cDNA or gDNA that served as material.

The germline CDR1 and CDR2 sequences are LGHNT and FRNRAP. The CDR3 loop spans 15 amino acids. With V trimmed by 5 bases and J by 3 bases, 8 bases remained unmatched. TCRdb keeps only in-frame clones here, not all; method: immunoSEQ multiplex PCR. The sample has about 400,000 clones, about 88% seen once. In its sample, this clone was seen once. The chain uses TRBV12-5 and TRBJ2-7; 9 positions match TRBD2. Sequencing input: PBMCs or T cells enriched from blood (not recorded which). This sequence originates from a woman younger than 45 who had recovered from COVID-19. The CDR3 coding sequence is TGTGCTAGTGGTATCCCCGGCGGGGGGGACTACGAGCAGTACTTC. It codes for CASGIPGGGDYEQYF.